These 22 T cell receptor beta chains originate from one sample sequenced in a study of neurological immune-mediated disorders. TCRdb independently ran MiXCR on the 5' RACE reads; one entry per CDR3 protein. The data hold over 13,000 distinct CDR3 sequences, with 8% to 13% observed a single time. Sequencing input: PBMCs. These receptors were taken from a woman in her thirties or forties in good health.

The V and J genes are TRBV20-1 and TRBJ2-3, with TRBD2 matching 11 bases. Per germline, CDR1 DFQATT and CDR2 SNEGSKA (reference sequence). The length of the CDR3 is 14 residues. V lost 5 bases, J lost 5 bases, and 6 bases stayed unmatched. The CDR3 bases are TGCAGTGCTGGCCTAGCGGGAGGTAGAGATACGCAGTATTTT. Its translation is CSAGLAGGRDTQYF.

This clonotype was recorded a few times. This chain connects TRBV20-1 to TRBJ1-6, with 10 bases fitting TRBD1. The CDR3 has 15 residues. V lost 5 bases to trimming and J lost 0 bases; unmatched junction nucleotides: 1. Germline V gene lookup returns CDR1 DFQATT and CDR2 SNEGSKA (reference sequence). The CDR3 loop reads CSAWDRGSYNSPLHF. CDR3 DNA: TGCAGTGCTTGGGACAGGGGCTCCTATAATTCACCCCTCCACTTT.

Many counts were recorded for this clonotype. This chain joins TRBV9 and TRBJ2-1, with 8 bases lining up with TRBD2. CDR3 size: 15 residues. From germline, CDR1 is SGDLS and CDR2 YYNGEE. The junction had 7 bases not matched to a gene; V was cut back by 2 bases and J by 6 bases. The CDR3 reads CASSVEAGVSNEQFF. The CDR3, as DNA: TGTGCCAGCAGCGTTGAAGCGGGAGTAAGCAATGAGCAGTTCTTC.

This chain links TRBV7-8 with TRBJ2-1; D not resolved. Trimming removed 5 bases at V and 4 bases at J, with 9 bases between. The V gene's germline CDR1 is SGHVS and CDR2 FQNEAQ. There are 13 residues in the CDR3. The CDR3: CASSRPEYNEQFF. The CDR3 DNA reads as TGTGCCAGCAGCCGTCCCGAATACAATGAGCAGTTCTTC.

In its sample, this clonotype was seen many times. This sequence joins TRBV9 and TRBJ2-5; the D gene is possibly TRBD2 (7 bases). The CDR3 runs to 15 residues. CDR1 and CDR2 (germline): SGDLS, YYNGEE. Between the trimmed V and J ends, which lost 0 bases and 5 bases, there was a span of 14 bases. The CDR3 DNA reads as TGTGCCAGCAGCGTAGCGGGGGGCCGGGGGGAGACCCAGTACTTC. Its protein is CASSVAGGRGETQYF.

This clonotype was picked up many times. J is TRBJ2-3 and V is TRBV18; no definite D call. The ends were cut back, 3 bases at V and 2 bases at J, with 3 bases in the middle. The germline gives CDR1 KGHSH, CDR2 LQKENI. This CDR3 spans 12 amino acids. The CDR3 DNA reads as TGTGCCAGCTCACCGGACACAGATACGCAGTATTTT. It yields the protein CASSPDTDTQYF.

This clonotype came up many times. The gene calls are TRBV6-2 or TRBV6-3 and TRBJ2-5, with D possibly TRBD1 on 5 matching bases. The CDR3 runs 15 residues. Germline assignment: CDR1 MNHEY and CDR2 SVGEGT. The V end was cut by 0 bases, the J end by 5 bases, with 13 bases between. CDR3 residues: CASSYSAGLYETQYF. In DNA form, the CDR3 reads TGTGCCAGCAGTTACTCCGCAGGGTTGTACGAGACCCAGTACTTC.

This clonotype was counted many times. The chain has TRBV24-1 and TRBJ2-5; 7 bases are shared with TRBD1. Germline CDR1 reads KGHDR; CDR2 reads SFDVKD. This CDR3 comprises 15 residues. With 2 bases clipped from V and 3 bases from J, the junction kept 5 bases outside the gene matches. CDR3 coding DNA: TGTGCCACCAGTGATTCTAGGACAGGTGAAGAGACCCAGTACTTC. This encodes CATSDSRTGEETQYF.

This clonotype has at least ten counts. The rearrangement links TRBV3-1 to TRBJ2-2; D gene unclear. CDR1 is LGHDT and CDR2 is YNNKEL in the germline V gene (reference sequence). The CDR3 has 12 amino acids. V gave up 3 bases and J gave up 7 bases, with 6 bases separating them. This CDR3 reads CASSQTVGELFF. As DNA, the CDR3 is TGTGCCAGCAGCCAGACGGTCGGGGAGCTGTTTTTT.

This clonotype was seen more than once but under ten times. The V call is TRBV24-1, the J call TRBJ2-3, with 11 nucleotides matching TRBD2. The germline V gene has CDR1 KGHDR and CDR2 SFDVKD. The CDR3 has 18 residues. V was pared by 2 bases and J by 4 bases, with 10 bases of the junction left unmatched. The CDR3 DNA reads as TGTGCCACCAGTGATTCTGGGCCTAGCGGGAGGATCCCAGATACGCAGTATTTT. Its translation is CATSDSGPSGRIPDTQYF.

By sample share, this clonotype is medium-sized. An end of the junction does not agree with germline; a read error may underlie this. This chain links TRBV5-3 with TRBJ2-1, with D uncertain. TRBV5-3 is designated an ORF whose function remains uncertain. This CDR3 has 15 residues. The CDR3 loop is CARSLGRLNYSEQFF. CDR3 DNA: TGTGCCAGAAGCTTGGGTCGGCTTAATTACAGTGAGCAGTTCTTC.

This clonotype has ten or more counts. The chain has TRBV7-9 and TRBJ2-3, with TRBD2 matching over 10 bases. This CDR3 comprises 14 residues. Germline V gives CDR1 SEHNR, CDR2 FQNEAQ (reference sequence). V gave up 5 bases and J gave up 3 bases; unmatched junction bases: 2. CDR3 nucleotide sequence: TGTGCCAGCAGCCGAGCGGGGGGGACAGATACGCAGTATTTT. The encoded protein is CASSRAGGTDTQYF.

Many counts were recorded for this clonotype. The chain has TRBV10-3 and TRBJ2-3, with D possibly TRBD2 on 6 matching bases. V lost 6 bases and J lost 8, with 15 bases in between. CDR1 ENHRY and CDR2 SYGVKD come from the germline V gene. The CDR3 length is 13 residues. This chain's CDR3 is CAIRRDAKSTQYF. In nucleotides, the CDR3 is TGTGCCATCAGGCGGGACGCCAAGAGTACGCAGTATTTT.

V and J are TRBV10-2 and TRBJ2-7; 14 nucleotides agree with TRBD2. After removal of 7 bases from V and 2 bases from J, the junction contained 7 bases not matched to a gene. The CDR3 runs 16 residues. Germline V gives CDR1 WSHSY, CDR2 SAAADI. CDR3 in amino acids: CASNQKGLAGAYEQYF. CDR3 nucleotides: TGCGCCAGCAACCAAAAGGGACTAGCGGGGGCCTACGAGCAGTACTTC.

Ten or more counts support this clonotype. The gene calls are TRBV6-5 and TRBJ2-7; 7 bases fit TRBD1. This CDR3 is 14 amino acids long. Germline CDR1 reads MNHEY; CDR2 reads SVGAGI. The V segment lost 2 bases and the J segment 2 bases; nucleotides outside the gene matches: 3. CDR3: CASSYLQGAYEQYF. In nucleotides, the CDR3 is TGTGCCAGCAGTTACCTGCAGGGGGCCTACGAGCAGTACTTC.

In its sample, this clonotype was seen many times. This chain links TRBV20-1 with TRBJ1-1, with D perhaps TRBD1 (5 bases). Deletions cut 6 bases from V and 7 bases from J, with 15 bases between. This CDR3 is 12 amino acids long. Germline V gene lookup returns CDR1 DFQATT and CDR2 SNEGSKA (reference sequence). CDR3 amino acids: CSAGQGKDEAFF. The CDR3 DNA sequence: TGCAGTGCAGGGCAGGGAAAGGATGAAGCTTTCTTT.

This clonotype was seen just once. V usage is TRBV19 and J usage is TRBJ1-1; D unresolved. There are 15 residues in the CDR3. Germline V gene data show CDR1 as LNHDA and CDR2 as SQIVND (reference sequence). Trimming left V 0 bases short and J 1 base short, with 9 bases between. CDR3 loop: CASSIEAGWNTEAFF. In DNA, the CDR3 is TGTGCCAGTAGTATAGAAGCGGGATGGAACACTGAAGCTTTCTTT.

This clonotype was observed at least ten times. The chain is built from TRBV7-2 and TRBJ1-4; the match to TRBD1 covers 9 bases. The CDR3 has 14 residues. J lost 8 bases, V lost 5 bases, and 6 bases had no gene match. Germline V gene sequence: CDR1 SGHTA, CDR2 FQGNSA. The CDR3 loop reads CASSPRQGVEKLFF. Here the CDR3 DNA reads TGTGCCAGCAGCCCCAGACAGGGGGTAGAAAAACTGTTTTTT.

This clonotype was detected ten times or more. The chain uses TRBV5-1 and TRBJ2-5, with 8 bases lining up with TRBD1. CDR1 and CDR2 from the germline V gene are SGHRS and YFSETQ. The length of the CDR3 is 14 residues. V gave up 4 bases and J gave up 5 bases; unmatched junction bases: 7. The CDR3 spells CASSPGQGTETQYF. In DNA, the CDR3 is TGCGCCAGCAGCCCAGGACAGGGTACCGAGACCCAGTACTTC.

This clonotype was counted ten times or more. This chain connects TRBV3-1 to TRBJ2-5, with D hard to call. The CDR3 is 12 residues long. Germline V gene lookup returns CDR1 LGHDT and CDR2 YNNKEL (reference sequence). V lost 4 bases, J lost 5 bases, and 8 bases lay in between. Written as DNA, the CDR3 is TGTGCCAGCAGCCCCGGGCCGGAGACCCAGTACTTC. Protein product: CASSPGPETQYF.

There are many counts of this clonotype. The chain is built from TRBV20-1 and TRBJ2-1; D could derive from TRBD1 or TRBD2 (5 bases each). The CDR3 extends over 13 amino acids. Germline loops: CDR1 DFQATT, CDR2 SNEGSKA (reference sequence). In DNA form, the CDR3 reads TGCAGCCTCGACGACGGGGCGACCAATGAGCAGTTCTTC. It translates to CSLDDGATNEQFF.

This clonotype appeared many times. V usage is TRBV9 and J usage is TRBJ2-2, with 9 bases matching TRBD2. Germline CDR1 SGDLS, CDR2 YYNGEE. The CDR3 totals 16 residues. V trimming: 0 bases; J trimming: 3 bases; junction bases outside the gene matches: 3. CDR3 loop: CASSVGGGRDTGELFF. The DNA for the CDR3 is TGTGCCAGCAGCGTAGGAGGCGGGAGGGACACCGGGGAGCTGTTTTTT.